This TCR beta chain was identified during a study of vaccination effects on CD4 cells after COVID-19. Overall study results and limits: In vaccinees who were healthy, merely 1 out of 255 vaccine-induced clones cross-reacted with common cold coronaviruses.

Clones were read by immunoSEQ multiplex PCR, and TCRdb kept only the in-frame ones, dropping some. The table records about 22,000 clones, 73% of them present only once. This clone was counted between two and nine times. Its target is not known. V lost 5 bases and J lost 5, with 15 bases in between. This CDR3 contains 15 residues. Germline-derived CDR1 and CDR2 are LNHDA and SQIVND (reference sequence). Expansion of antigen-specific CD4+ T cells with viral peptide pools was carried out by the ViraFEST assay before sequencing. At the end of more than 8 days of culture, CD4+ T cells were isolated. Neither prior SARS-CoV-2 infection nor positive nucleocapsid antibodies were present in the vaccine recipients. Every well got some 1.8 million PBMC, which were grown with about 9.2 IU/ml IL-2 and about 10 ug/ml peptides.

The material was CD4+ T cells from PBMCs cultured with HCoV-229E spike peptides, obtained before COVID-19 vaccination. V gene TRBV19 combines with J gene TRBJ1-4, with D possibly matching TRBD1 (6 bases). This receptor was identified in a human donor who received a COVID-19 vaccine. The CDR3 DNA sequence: TGTGCCAGTAGTCCTCAAGACAGGATAAATGAAAAACTGTTTTTT. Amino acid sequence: CASSPQDRINEKLFF.